This T cell receptor (beta chain) emerged from a study of blood T cell repertoires in COVID-19. Background on the study: The United States, Italy and Spain were the sources of the acute and convalescent COVID-19 samples. PBMCs, B-cell-depleted T cells, or T cells provided the cDNA or gDNA that made up the material.

This clone showed up just a few times. Assay: immunoSEQ multiplex PCR; the TCRdb copy retains only in-frame clones and omits some. Among tens of thousands of clones listed, approximately 77% were seen once. CDR3 length: 14 amino acids. Germline V gene lookup returns CDR1 SQVTM and CDR2 ANQGSEA. The V segment lost 7 bases and the J segment 6 bases; nucleotides outside the gene matches: 10. This receptor was identified in a man aged 65 to 85 with COVID-19, enrolled during active disease. Sequenced: peripheral blood. J is TRBJ2-7 and V is TRBV29-1; TRBD2 matches 12 bases. In nucleotides, the CDR3 is TGCAGCGCCACGCCTAGCGGGAGGGCCTCCGAGCAGTACTTC. It specifies CSATPSGRASEQYF.